These T cell receptor beta chains were read from a single sample in a study of early T cells in non-severe SARS-CoV-2 infection. TCRdb redid the calling of the 5' RACE reads with MiXCR, one entry per CDR3 protein. The sample includes about 100,000 distinct CDR3 sequences, about 13% seen only once; the top ten take 2% to 2.5%. Sequenced material: whole blood. The receptors were sampled from an adult who was a healthcare worker with PCR-confirmed SARS-CoV-2 infection or an uninfected control (not recorded which). CDR3s include the opening cysteine and the closing phenylalanine or tryptophan. Each record gives: CDR3 DNA, CDR3 protein, D gene, J gene, clone size, V gene. A D gene is named only where the DNA matches it firmly. Some rows mark clone size as missing; the rest say once, few, many or name a class of expanded clone.

TGTGCCACCAGCAGATCCCGGGGCCCGGCATTGCAGCCCCAGCATTTT | CATSRSRGPALQPQHF | NA | TRBJ1-5 | NA | TRBV15
TGCAGTGCTAGCCGCGGGGCCACCTACGAGCAGTACTTC | CSASRGATYEQYF | NA | TRBJ2-7 | NA | TRBV20-1
TGCAGCGTGGCGCAGGGGGCGCGAAATGAGCAGTTCTTC | CSVAQGARNEQFF | TRBD1 | TRBJ2-1 | NA | TRBV29-1
TGTGCCATCAGCCCCGGGACAGGGCTCGGGGAGCTGTTTTTT | CAISPGTGLGELFF | TRBD1 | TRBJ2-2 | NA | TRBV10-3
TGTGCCAGCCTTGGACTAGCGGGGGTAGGGGAGCTGTTTTTT | CASLGLAGVGELFF | TRBD2 | TRBJ2-2 | many | TRBV2
TGTGCCAGCAGCCCCGCCTCGAGCGGGGGCACGCAGTATTTT | CASSPASSGGTQYF | TRBD2 | TRBJ2-3 | many | TRBV7-2
TGTGCCAGCAGTTACTCGAGGGTAGGGATGACTGAAGCTTTCTTT | CASSYSRVGMTEAFF | NA | TRBJ1-1 | many | TRBV6-5
TGTGCCAGCAGGCCCCCAGGGAACACTGAAGCTTTCTTT | CASRPPGNTEAFF | NA | TRBJ1-1 | many | TRBV12-3/TRBV12-4
TGTGCCAGCAGTGAGAGCGGGGCCGGGTACAATGAGCAGTTCTTC | CASSESGAGYNEQFF | TRBD2 | TRBJ2-1 | few | TRBV6-1
TGTGCCAGCAGCACAATACCGGGCGAGGGGGGGGCCAACGTCCTGACTTTC | CASSTIPGEGGANVLTF | NA | TRBJ2-6 | many | TRBV7-2
TGTGCCAGCAGCTTAGAAAGTCATCTAGCGGGGAAAGAGACCCAGTACTTC | CASSLESHLAGKETQYF | TRBD2 | TRBJ2-5 | NA | TRBV11-2
TGCGCCAGCAGCCAAGGCTGGAACACTGAAGCTTTCTTT | CASSQGWNTEAFF | NA | TRBJ1-1 | NA | TRBV4-3
TGTGCCAGCAGCACCCGTTCAGGAAAACTGTTTTTT | CASSTRSGKLFF | NA | TRBJ1-4 | many | TRBV7-6
TGTGCCAGCAGCCCCTGGGGGGAGGATACGCAGTATTTT | CASSPWGEDTQYF | NA | TRBJ2-3 | many | TRBV3-1
TGTGCCAGCAGCATGGGGGGAACGTCAGATACGCAGTATTTT | CASSMGGTSDTQYF | NA | TRBJ2-3 | many | TRBV2
TGTGCCAGCAGTTTGAGCTCGGCTAGCGTGCCCGGGGAGCTGTTTTTT | CASSLSSASVPGELFF | NA | TRBJ2-2 | many | TRBV28
TGTGCCAGCAGCCACTCAGGCGTCTCCACTACGCAGTTCTTC | CASSHSGVSTTQFF | NA | TRBJ2-1 | NA | TRBV3-1
TGTGCCAGCAGCCGACTAGCGGGGAACTACGAGCAGTACTTC | CASSRLAGNYEQYF | TRBD2 | TRBJ2-7 | many | TRBV28
TGTGCCAGCAGTAGAGATAGGACAGCCTATAGCAATCAGCCCCAGCATTTT | CASSRDRTAYSNQPQHF | NA | TRBJ1-5 | NA | TRBV28
TGTGCCAGCAGCTCCCGGGCCAGGCCAGATACGCAGTATTTT | CASSSRARPDTQYF | NA | TRBJ2-3 | NA | TRBV7-3
TGTGCCATCTCCGCCTCGGGGGCCACTAGCACAGATACGCAGTATTTT | CAISASGATSTDTQYF | NA | TRBJ2-3 | NA | TRBV10-3
TGTGCCAGCTCACCACCCCGGACAGGGGGCTTGAACACTGAAGCTTTCTTT | CASSPPRTGGLNTEAFF | TRBD1 | TRBJ1-1 | NA | TRBV18
TGTGCCAGTAGTACGCGGGACAGGGGTTCGGATACGCAGTATTTT | CASSTRDRGSDTQYF | TRBD1 | TRBJ2-3 | few | TRBV19
TGCAGTGCTGAAGACTGGGACACAGATACGCAGTATTTT | CSAEDWDTDTQYF | NA | TRBJ2-3 | many | TRBV20-1
TGTGCCAGCAGCTTCGCCAGGGGGACTGAAGCTTTCTTT | CASSFARGTEAFF | TRBD1 | TRBJ1-1 | many | TRBV11-3
TGTGCCAGCAGTTTATTACGGGGAGCTGGGGCCAACGTCCTGACTTTC | CASSLLRGAGANVLTF | NA | TRBJ2-6 | NA | TRBV27
TGTGCCAGCAGACCTTACAGGGATTATGGCTACACCTTC | CASRPYRDYGYTF | NA | TRBJ1-2 | few | TRBV6-5
TGTGCCAGCAGTTTAGGGTCAGGACCTCCTTATGGCTACACCTTC | CASSLGSGPPYGYTF | NA | TRBJ1-2 | NA | TRBV28
TGTGCCAGCAGCTTAGATGGCACCCTCCAAGAGACCCAGTACTTC | CASSLDGTLQETQYF | NA | TRBJ2-5 | NA | TRBV7-9
TGTGCCAGCAGTGACGGACAGGTGGGGGAGACCCAGTACTTC | CASSDGQVGETQYF | TRBD1 | TRBJ2-5 | many | TRBV2
TGCAGCGTTGGGAGGAGTGACTCCTACAATGAGCAGTTCTTC | CSVGRSDSYNEQFF | NA | TRBJ2-1 | NA | TRBV29-1
TGTGCCAGCAGTCCTAGGACGCTGGACAGGGGGAAAGAGACCCAGTACTTC | CASSPRTLDRGKETQYF | TRBD1 | TRBJ2-5 | few | TRBV12-3/TRBV12-4
TGTGCCAGCAGTTTAACTAGGGGTAAGGGTGAGCAGTACTTC | CASSLTRGKGEQYF | NA | TRBJ2-7 | few | TRBV28
TGTGCCAGCAAAACTAGCGAGTACAATGAGCAGTTCTTC | CASKTSEYNEQFF | TRBD2 | TRBJ2-1 | NA | TRBV7-9
TGTGCCAGCAGCTTGCCCAGGGGGCAGGATACGCAGTATTTT | CASSLPRGQDTQYF | TRBD1 | TRBJ2-3 | NA | TRBV7-9
TGTGCCAGCAGTCGGGGACCCCTAGGGGAAAAACTGTTTTTT | CASSRGPLGEKLFF | NA | TRBJ1-4 | many | TRBV6-6
TGTGCCAGCAGTTCCCCCCGGGCACGGAACTATGGCTACACCTTC | CASSSPRARNYGYTF | NA | TRBJ1-2 | NA | TRBV6-5
TGCAGCGTGTACTGCGGGACAGGGGTATGCGGCTACACCTTC | CSVYCGTGVCGYTF | TRBD1 | TRBJ1-2 | many | TRBV29-1
TGTGCCAGCAGCTTAGATGAGGCATCTGGCTACACCTTC | CASSLDEASGYTF | NA | TRBJ1-2 | few | TRBV7-6
TGTGCCAGCTCACCCCGCCGTGTGCGGGGGCACTCCTACGAGCAGTACTTC | CASSPRRVRGHSYEQYF | NA | TRBJ2-7 | NA | TRBV18
TGTGCCAGCAGCTTGGCCGGGCACTCGGATACGCAGTATTTT | CASSLAGHSDTQYF | NA | TRBJ2-3 | NA | TRBV5-5
TGCAGTGCTAGATCAGGAGCGGGGGCATACAATGAGCAGTTCTTC | CSARSGAGAYNEQFF | TRBD2 | TRBJ2-1 | NA | TRBV20-1
TGTGCCAGCAGCTTAAGGACAGCAGATACGCAGTATTTT | CASSLRTADTQYF | NA | TRBJ2-3 | many | TRBV7-9
TGCAGTGCAAGGACTGCCAGCTCCTACGAGCAGTACTTC | CSARTASSYEQYF | NA | TRBJ2-7 | NA | TRBV20-1
TGCAGTGCTAAGGGGCCGGGAACAGATACGCAGTATTTT | CSAKGPGTDTQYF | NA | TRBJ2-3 | NA | TRBV20-1
TGCGCCAGCAGTCCCCGGGACAGGGAGACAGATACGCAGTATTTT | CASSPRDRETDTQYF | TRBD1 | TRBJ2-3 | many | TRBV5-1
TGTGCCAGCAGCCCGGGCCGGGACAGAAGCAATCAGCCCCAGCATTTT | CASSPGRDRSNQPQHF | TRBD1 | TRBJ1-5 | NA | TRBV6-2/TRBV6-3
TGTGCCAGCAGCTGGGGGCCGGGCACCATATATTTT | CASSWGPGTIYF | NA | TRBJ1-3 | NA | TRBV6-1
TGTGCCAGCAGCCTATGGAGACCGGGACTAGGATACGAGCAGTACTTC | CASSLWRPGLGYEQYF | TRBD2 | TRBJ2-7 | few | TRBV7-2
TGTGCCAGCAGTTTGCCGGAGTCTTATGGCTACACCTTC | CASSLPESYGYTF | NA | TRBJ1-2 | many | TRBV28
TGTGCCAGCAGCCCCCGACAAGGACTAGCGAGCTACGAGCAGTACTTC | CASSPRQGLASYEQYF | TRBD2 | TRBJ2-7 | NA | TRBV7-9
TGCAGTGCTAGAACAGGGGTCCTCACAGATACGCAGTATTTT | CSARTGVLTDTQYF | TRBD1 | TRBJ2-3 | NA | TRBV20-1